These 27 T cell receptor beta chains were all obtained from the same sample, sequenced in a study of tumor-infiltrating lymphocytes in primary liver carcinoma. Bulk tissue was left unsorted, and RNA and DNA were co-extracted from about 20-30 mg of it. Reverse transcription of around 0.45 ug total RNA with a constant-region primer produced TCR beta cDNA. Three nested multiplex PCR rounds, a slightly modified ARM-PCR, produced the libraries for TCR beta. A C-beta reverse primer and TRBV1-TRBV30 forward primers served in each of the first two PCR rounds, at ten to eleven cycles apiece. Via MiXCR, TCRdb re-called the multiplex PCR reads, giving one row per CDR3 protein. The sample has some 110,000 distinct CDR3 sequences, approximately 78% seen once. Material: liver tumor tissue from sampling region 3. Subset specified: tumor region T3, left-lateral pole. These TCRs come from a man aged 35-49 years with primary liver carcinoma and hepatitis B virus infection.

This rearrangement joins TRBV11-2 to TRBJ1-3; 7 bases agree with TRBD1. The J segment lost 8 bases and the V segment lost 4 bases, leaving 11 bases of the junction unmatched. The CDR3 length is 15 residues. Germline CDR1 SGHAT, CDR2 FQNNGV. The CDR3 protein is CASSSLGQPRYTIYF. The CDR3 DNA sequence: TGTGCCAGCAGCTCACTGGGACAGCCGAGGTACACCATATATTTT.

In this sample, this clonotype turned up many times. The V and J genes are TRBV28 and TRBJ1-4; TRBD1 aligns across 12 bases. CDR3 length: 17 amino acids. Germline-derived CDR1 and CDR2 are MDHEN and SYDVKM. J lost 4 bases, V lost 5 bases, and 8 bases had no gene match. The CDR3 region has the DNA TGTGCCAGCAGTAGTACCGGGACAGGGGGCCTTAATGAAAAACTGTTTTTT. Amino acid sequence: CASSSTGTGGLNEKLFF. The complete variable domain, with remaining parts taken from reference TRBV28 and TRBJ1-4, reads DVKVTQSSRYLVKRTGEKVFLECVQDMDHENMFWYRQDPGLGLRLIYFSYDVKMKEKGDIPEGYSVSREKKERFSLILESASTNQTSMYLCASSSTGTGGLNEKLFFGSGTQLSVL.

Concerning this clonotype itself: One base away lies a much larger clone, so this may be a sequencing read error. The chain combines TRBV28 with TRBJ2-1, with D possibly TRBD1 on 6 matching bases. The CDR3 runs 13 residues. From germline, CDR1 is MDHEN and CDR2 SYDVKM. CDR3 bases: TGTGCCTGCAGTTTAGTGGGGGCGAATGAGCAGTTCTTC. It encodes CACSLVGANEQFF.

Turning to this clonotype: Relative to the germline gene, one junction end is altered; a read error may explain this. The chain has TRBV4-2 and TRBJ2-4; D remains unclear. Germline-derived CDR1 and CDR2 are LGHNA and YNFKEQ. The CDR3 is made up of 15 amino acids. The CDR3 protein is CASSQGMDPKSIQYF. The DNA for the CDR3 is TGTGCCAGCAGCCAAGGCATGGATCCCAAAAGCATTCAATACTTC.

In this sample, this clonotype turned up a few times. At one end, the junction sequence differs from germline, possibly due to a read error. The gene calls are TRBV5-6 and TRBJ2-7, with D tentatively TRBD2 (6 bases). Germline V CDR1 and CDR2: SGHDT, YYEEEE. The CDR3 totals 15 residues. CDR3 coding DNA: TGTGCCAGCCGCTTGGAGGGCATTAATATTGGCGTGCAGTACTTC. Residues: CASRLEGINIGVQYF.

The chain joins TRBV12-3 or TRBV12-4 to TRBJ1-2; D gene unclear. V shed 5 bases and J shed 4 bases, with 11 bases lying between them. This CDR3 comprises 13 residues. CDR3 in DNA: TGTGCCAGCAGTCCGGGATGGACCTATGGCTACACCTTC. Protein sequence: CASSPGWTYGYTF.

In this sample, this clonotype turned up a few times. CDR3 sequence (DNA): TGCAGTGCTAGAGACAACAGGGAAAGGGACGAGCAGTACTTC. It specifies CSARDNRERDEQYF. V gene TRBV20-1 combines with J gene TRBJ2-7; a weak D match, TRBD1 (6 bases). The CDR3 has 14 amino acids. CDR1 DFQATT and CDR2 SNEGSKA come from the germline V gene (reference sequence). Trimming shortened V by 0 bases and J by 5 bases, and 14 bases separated the two germline ends.

About this clonotype: Here the CDR3 omits its conserved ending phenylalanine or tryptophan, so a read error is the likely source. J is TRBJ2-3 and V is TRBV5-1, with TRBD1 matching 11 bases. Germline V gives CDR1 SGHRS, CDR2 YFSETQ. This CDR3 is 15 amino acids long. Here the CDR3 reads CACRDGTGGPDTQYC. In DNA form, the CDR3 reads TGCGCCTGCAGGGATGGGACAGGGGGTCCAGATACGCAGTATTGT.

Turning to this clonotype: This may arise from a read error, as a much more abundant clone is one base away. J is TRBJ1-1 and V is TRBV2; D unclear. The CDR3 is 11 amino acids. Germline CDR1 and CDR2: SNHLY and FYNNEI. The CDR3 loop is CASCDGLEAFF. The CDR3 coding sequence is TGTGCCAGCTGTGACGGCCTTGAAGCTTTCTTT.

The chain joins TRBV5-5 to TRBJ1-2; the D gene is possibly TRBD1 (5 bases). V shed 8 bases and J shed 5 bases, with 19 bases lying between them. The germline gives CDR1 SGHKS, CDR2 YYEKEE (reference sequence). The CDR3 contains 14 residues. The CDR3 nucleotides read TGTGCCAGTAGCACTAGCCAGGGTGGATATGGCTACACCTTC. Amino acid sequence: CASSTSQGGYGYTF.

The chain uses TRBV29-1 and TRBJ2-1; D possibly corresponds to TRBD2 (6 bases). The CDR3 spans 14 residues. From germline, CDR1 is SQVTM and CDR2 ANQGSEA. Trimming shortened V by 5 bases and J by 8 bases, and 19 bases separated the two germline ends. The CDR3 coding sequence is TGCAGCGTTTGTGCGGGGACCGTACAACATGAGCAGTTCTTC. As protein: CSVCAGTVQHEQFF.

Note on this clonotype: Since the CDR3 does not end with the conserved phenylalanine or tryptophan, this likely comes from a read error. The CDR3 sequence is CASSRAGGKGNNEQFS. In DNA, the CDR3 is TGTGCCAGCAGCCGCGCCGGGGGAAAGGGGAACAATGAGCAGTTCTCC. The chain couples TRBV4-2 to TRBJ2-1; maybe TRBD2 (6 bases). V dropped 4 bases and J dropped 5 bases, with 18 bases sitting between them. Germline CDR1 LGHNA, CDR2 YNFKEQ. The CDR3 is 16 residues long.

Points on this clonotype: A junction end diverges from the germline sequence, so it may reflect a read error. The rearrangement uses TRBV6-2 or TRBV6-3 and TRBJ2-1; 9 positions agree with TRBD2. Germline CDR1 and CDR2: MNHEY and SVGEGT. The CDR3 has 13 amino acids. The CDR3 loop reads CASRTSGRSERFF. CDR3 coding DNA: TGTGCCAGCAGGACCAGCGGGAGGTCTGAGCGGTTCTTC.

In regard to this clonotype: One end of the junction does not line up with germline, which may come from a read error. The genes are TRBV29-1 and TRBJ2-5, with 7 bases that match TRBD2. CDR3 size: 12 residues. Per germline, CDR1 SQVTM and CDR2 ANQGSEA. CDR3 sequence (DNA): TGCAGCGCTGAAGGGGAGGGGAAGACCCAACACTTC. It encodes CSAEGEGKTQHF.

This clonotype was picked up one time. The junction does not match germline at one end; this may be a read error. This chain uses TRBV6-2 or TRBV6-3 with TRBJ2-7; D might be TRBD2 (5 bases). The CDR3 length is 15 residues. Germline CDR1 and CDR2: MNHEY and SVGEGT. The CDR3 DNA reads TGTGCCAGCAGTTATAAGCCTAGCAGCTCCTACGAGCAATACTTC. Its translation: CASSYKPSSSYEQYF.

Concerning this clonotype itself: The junction shows a germline mismatch at one end, possibly a read error. V usage is TRBV7-9 and J usage is TRBJ2-2; D possibly uses TRBD1 or TRBD2 (5 bases each). CDR3 length equals 16 residues. Germline CDR1 reads SEHNR; CDR2 reads FQNEAQ (reference sequence). CDR3 region: CANSLALQGWTGELFF. The CDR3, as DNA: TGTGCCAATAGCTTAGCTCTTCAGGGTTGGACCGGGGAACTGTTTTTT.

Notes on this clonotype: Germline and junction disagree at one end, which may indicate a read error. The chain is built from TRBV10-3 and TRBJ1-4; 10 bases are shared with TRBD1. The CDR3 loop spans 15 amino acids. The germline gives CDR1 ENHRY, CDR2 SYGVKD. CDR3 DNA sequence: TGTGTCATCAGAGACAGGGGGCGTGGGGATGAAAAACTGTTTTTT. Translated, it gives CVIRDRGRGDEKLFF.

Worth noting for this clonotype: Germline and junction disagree at one end, which may indicate a read error. The rearrangement links TRBV28 to TRBJ2-7; D remains ambiguous. This CDR3 spans 11 amino acids. Germline values: CDR1 MDHEN, CDR2 SYDVKM. The CDR3 DNA sequence: TGTGCCAGCAGCAGCTCCTACGAGCAGCATTTC. It yields the protein CASSSSYEQHF.

As concerns this clonotype: Without the conserved terminal phenylalanine or tryptophan, this CDR3 likely stems from a read error. The chain employs TRBV11-2 and TRBJ2-3, with 8 bases fitting TRBD2. The CDR3 contains 16 residues. Germline V gene sequence: CDR1 SGHAT, CDR2 FQNNGV. The CDR3 DNA is TGCGCCAGCAGATTACAAGCGGGAGTCAGCACAGATACGCAGTATTCT. As protein: CASRLQAGVSTDTQYS.

There are many counts of this clonotype. J is TRBJ2-3 and V is TRBV6-2 or TRBV6-3; no clear D gene. The CDR3 runs to 12 residues. The V end was cut by 5 bases, the J end by 12 bases, with 15 bases between. Per germline, CDR1 MNHEY and CDR2 SVGEGT. CDR3 protein: CASSPNVLTQYF. The DNA for the CDR3 is TGTGCCAGCAGTCCCAATGTCTTAACACAGTATTTT.

V and J are TRBV29-1 and TRBJ2-1; TRBD1 agrees at 7 bases. The CDR3 is 14 amino acids. Germline lookup yields CDR1 SQVTM and CDR2 ANQGSEA. Unmatched junction bases numbered 16, after V lost 8 bases and J lost 9 bases. CDR3 nucleotide sequence: TGCAGCATTCTCCGCACAGGGGTGAAGGGTGAGCAGTTCTTC. This translates into CSILRTGVKGEQFF.

Points on this clonotype: This CDR3 is missing its conserved last phenylalanine or tryptophan, likely due to a read error. Because the CDR3's place on the DNA is in doubt, the DNA is left out and the CDR3 is given as listed by TCRdb. The J gene is TRBJ1-5, the V gene TRBV12-3 or TRBV12-4; TRBD1 was called by the table and not checked on the DNA. The CDR3 contains 18 residues when both ends are counted. The CDR3 reads CASSPALWDGNSNQPHHY.

A remark on this clonotype: A junction boundary mismatches the germline segment, possibly from a read error. The chain links TRBV29-1 to TRBJ2-6; 8 bases align to TRBD1. Germline lookup yields CDR1 SQVTM and CDR2 ANQGSEA. The CDR3 contains 15 residues. CDR3 sequence: CSVGQDHSGANVVTF. CDR3 sequence (DNA): TGCAGCGTGGGACAGGACCACTCTGGGGCCAACGTCGTGACTTTC.

A note on this clonotype: A read error may account for a junction end that differs from germline. V gene TRBV5-4 combines with J gene TRBJ1-1, with 7 nucleotides matching TRBD1. Germline CDR1 SGHNT, CDR2 YYREEE (reference sequence). The CDR3 has 15 residues. The CDR3 loop is CTSSLRQGGDTEAFF. The CDR3 nucleotides are TGTACCAGCAGCTTGCGACAGGGCGGAGACACTGAAGCTTTCTTT.

As for this clonotype: Mismatch with germline at one junction end may stem from a read error. The chain recombines TRBV7-9 with TRBJ1-2, with 7 bases lining up with TRBD1. Germline V gives CDR1 SEHNR, CDR2 FQNEAQ (reference sequence). The CDR3 covers 17 residues. This CDR3 is CASSSRPQGGRIYGYSF. In nucleotides, the CDR3 is TGTGCCAGCAGCTCCAGACCCCAGGGGGGGCGCATCTATGGCTACAGCTTC.

Concerning this clonotype: One end of the junction is discordant with germline, which a read error may explain. The CDR3 region is CASSVGYNGQFF. The CDR3 DNA reads TGTGCCAGCAGCGTAGGTTACAATGGGCAGTTCTTC. The chain is built from TRBV9 and TRBJ2-1; the D is unclear. The CDR3 totals 12 residues. Germline CDR1 is SGDLS and CDR2 is YYNGEE.

This rearrangement joins TRBV10-3 to TRBJ2-5, with D tentatively TRBD2 (5 bases). Germline CDR1 and CDR2: ENHRY and SYGVKD. The CDR3 spans 16 residues. The CDR3: CATETGKSRRKETQYF. As DNA, the CDR3 is TGTGCAACCGAAACCGGGAAGTCGAGAAGAAAAGAGACCCAGTACTTC.